This T cell receptor beta chain was observed in a study of T cells in Graves' hyperthyroidism and ophthalmopathy. Graves' hyperthyroidism qualified as stable when ophthalmopathy did not progress within 18 months. Diagnoses were established using clinical symptoms, serum thyroxine and TRAb, thyroid ultrasound and orbital computed tomography. The table lists this clonotype with a few counts. The antigen remains undetermined. CDR3 length equals 15 residues. V lost 2 bases and J 6 bases, leaving 14 bases between the germline ends. CDR1 MNHNS and CDR2 SASEGT come from the germline V gene. Findings of the study overall: By a 13 V-J model, ophthalmopathy was set apart from stable hyperthyroidism. The model forecast ophthalmopathy, anticipating it by a median roughly 6 months before onset.

RNA transcripts provided the source from which TCR beta CDR3 regions were amplified. Carried out on the TCR CDR3, a first-round RT-PCR used the HTBI primer set. TCRdb reanalysed the multiplex PCR reads using MiXCR and keeps one entry per CDR3 protein. The table has over 650,000 distinct CDR3 sequences, 16% seen once. Sequencing was performed on blood. This clonotype originated in a man younger than 35 with Graves' hyperthyroidism. This chain joins TRBV6-1 and TRBJ2-1; a possible D gene is TRBD2 (6 bases). The CDR3 region is CASSEMRELSNEQFF. The CDR3 DNA reads as TGTGCCAGCAGTGAAATGCGGGAACTGAGCAATGAGCAGTTCTTC.